This T cell receptor (beta chain) was identified during a study of vaccination effects on CD4 cells after COVID-19. An approximately 10-day culture period preceded the isolation of CD4+ T cells. Germline assignment: CDR1 LNHDA and CDR2 SQIVND (reference sequence). Between the trimmed V and J ends, which lost 4 bases and 13 bases, there was a span of 11 bases. This CDR3 spans 12 amino acids. Remarks on this clone: The antigen is unknown.

The repertoire was sequenced with immunoSEQ multiplex PCR; TCRdb's copy has only in-frame clones and lacks some. The top ten hold roughly 8.8% of the sample, which has about 46,000 clones, around four fifths seen once. The receptor was derived from a human donor who had a prior SARS-CoV-2 infection. The rearrangement uses TRBV19 and TRBJ1-6; D remains ambiguous. The sequencing used CD4+ T cells from PBMCs cultured without peptide, collected before COVID-19 vaccination. CDR3 in amino acids: CASSSGFTPLHF. CDR3 DNA sequence: TGTGCCAGTAGTAGCGGCTTCACCCCCCTCCACTTT.